The clone carrying this TCR beta chain came up many times. TCRdb reprocessed the RT-PCR reads via MiXCR and lists one record per CDR3 protein. This table has more than 600,000 distinct CDR3 sequences, more than 13% appearing once. Germline V lookup: CDR1 SGHTA, CDR2 FQGNSA. There are 13 residues in the CDR3. The V and J ends lost 3 bases and 5 bases respectively, with 10 bases between them. This receptor was obtained from a female donor in good health, serving as a healthy control. The specimen sequenced was memory CD4+ T cells from blood. The chain joins TRBV7-2 to TRBJ1-1; no definite D call. CDR3 residues: CASSFSSRTEAFF. In DNA, the CDR3 is TGTGCCAGCAGCTTCTCCAGTCGTACTGAAGCTTTCTTT.